This paragraph reports one T cell receptor (beta chain). As originally analysed: Amplification from reference gene primers served as the basis for estimated nucleated cell counts. Measured with immunoSEQ multiplex PCR; TCRdb has only the in-frame clones, and not every one. The DNA gave D and trimming, while V, J and clone size come from that table. The repertoire holds 99,000 or so clones, with approximately 80% as singletons. Germline V gene sequence: CDR1 SEHNR, CDR2 FQNEAQ (reference sequence). The CDR3 has 15 residues. Trimming removed 3 bases at V and 3 bases at J, with 15 bases between. The sample belongs to a study of blood T cell repertoires in COVID-19. Background on the study: PBMCs, B-cell-depleted T cells, or T cells provided the cDNA or gDNA that made up the material.

The chain is built from TRBV7-9 and TRBJ2-7, with TRBD2 as a possible D gene (6 bases). The clonotype comes from a woman older than 75 with active or convalescent COVID-19. Sequenced sample: peripheral blood. CDR3 nucleotide sequence: TGTGCCAGCAGCTTCTCGGGACTTTATATCTACGAGCAGTACTTC. It yields the protein CASSFSGLYIYEQYF.